This T cell receptor (beta chain) was documented in a study of control samples from healthy donors and cancer patients. Sequencing used immunoSEQ multiplex PCR; TCRdb keeps in-frame clones, though not all of them. The table includes tens of thousands of clones, less than 90% detected once. Germline-derived CDR1 and CDR2 are MGHRA and YSYEKL. The V gene lost 5 bases and the J gene lost 12 bases, with 14 bases spanning the gap. The CDR3 covers 12 residues. What was sequenced was blood. The rearrangement links TRBV4-1 to TRBJ1-5; D is unclear. The receptor was derived from a woman aged 50 to 60 in good health. In DNA form, the CDR3 reads TGCGCCAGCAGCTCCCCGGGTGGTGGCCAGCATTTT. Translated, it gives CASSSPGGGQHF.